This TCR beta chain came from a study of T cell responses to AZD1222 COVID-19 vaccine. Assay: immunoSEQ multiplex PCR; the TCRdb copy retains only in-frame clones and omits some. The table includes 150,000 or so clones, about 89% detected once. The V and J ends lost 7 bases and 1 base, in that order; junction bases with no gene match: 11. Germline lookup yields CDR1 LNHDA and CDR2 SQIVND (reference sequence). The CDR3 loop spans 16 amino acids. For this clone: Antigen: not known.

General study results and limits: Reportedly, nearly half the spike-specific TCRs target unmutated variant regions.

The chain links TRBV19 to TRBJ1-2, with TRBD1 matching 8 bases. This TCR derives from an adult in good health. The material was peripheral blood, obtained on day 0 of AZD1222 vaccination. CDR3 in amino acids: CASKIGATGDNYGYTF. CDR3 nucleotides: TGTGCCAGTAAGATTGGGGCGACAGGGGATAACTATGGCTACACCTTC.